This T cell receptor beta chain originates from a study of siplizumab effects on memory and regulatory T cells. Clones were read by immunoSEQ multiplex PCR, and TCRdb kept only the in-frame ones, dropping some. Here the sample spans tens of thousands of clones, about 90% being singletons. General study findings and limits: Siplizumab produced a significant reduction in alloreactive sequences that were traceable to unstimulated CD4+ memory cells.

Notes on this clone: Its target is not known.

The CDR3 runs to 13 residues. Germline CDR1 is LNHDA and CDR2 is SQIVND (reference sequence). J gave up 6 bases and V 6 bases, and 5 bases lay outside the gene matches. The material sequenced was CD8+ T cells sorted from blood. The rearrangement uses TRBV19 and TRBJ2-5, with TRBD1 matching 9 bases. This TCR derives from a human donor in good health. The DNA of the CDR3 is TGTGCCAGTAGCCTTGGGACAGGGCAGACCCAGTACTTC. It encodes CASSLGTGQTQYF. Full variable domain (outside the CDR3, taken from reference TRBV19 and TRBJ2-5): DGGITQSPKYLFRKEGQNVTLSCEQNLNHDAMYWYRQDPGQGLRLIYYSQIVNDFQKGDIAEGYSVSREKKESFPLTVTSAQKNPTAFYLCASSLGTGQTQYFGPGTRLLVL.